The 24 T cell receptor beta chains given below trace back to one sample, sequenced in a study of shared clonotypes between healthy human individuals. TCRdb's copy holds only in-frame clones and misses some; the assay was immunoSEQ multiplex PCR. The sample shows millions of clones, 85% to 95% of them seen only once. CD45RO-negative CD8 cells positively selected for CCR7 made up the naive population, which excluded terminally differentiated effector memory CD45RA+ cells. The source material was naive CD8+ T cells from PBMCs. All receptors come from a man younger than 30 in good health. Some clones in this sample may be carry-over from other donors' samples.

The genes are TRBV19 and TRBJ2-1, with 11 positions matching TRBD2. Trimming at V came to 7 bases and at J to 3 bases, leaving 5 bases not matched to a gene. This CDR3 has 15 residues. Germline CDR1 LNHDA, CDR2 SQIVND (reference sequence). The CDR3 sequence is CASTQTSGNYNEQFF. The CDR3 DNA reads TGTGCCAGTACTCAGACTAGCGGGAACTACAATGAGCAGTTCTTC. Looking up the rest from reference TRBV19 and TRBJ2-1 gives the full variable domain: DGGITQSPKYLFRKEGQNVTLSCEQNLNHDAMYWYRQDPGQGLRLIYYSQIVNDFQKGDIAEGYSVSREKKESFPLTVTSAQKNPTAFYLCASTQTSGNYNEQFFGPGTRLTVL.

The table lists this clone with a few counts. V is TRBV7-9 and J is TRBJ1-1; D ambiguous. Germline loops: CDR1 SEHNR, CDR2 FQNEAQ (reference sequence). The CDR3 spans 11 residues. The germline V and J ends were trimmed by 5 bases and 3 bases, with 4 bases remaining between them. CDR3 in amino acids: CASSQDTEAFF. The DNA of the CDR3 is TGTGCCAGCAGCCAAGACACTGAAGCTTTCTTT.

The J gene is TRBJ2-1, the V gene TRBV4-1; 8 bases fit TRBD2. V shed 0 bases and J 10 bases; nucleotides not matched to a gene: 20. Germline V gives CDR1 MGHRA, CDR2 YSYEKL. CDR3 length: 19 amino acids. The CDR3, as DNA: TGCGCCAGCAGCCAAGAAGGAATCGGGGGGGCCACCCCCCACGGGGAGCAGTTCTTC. It translates to CASSQEGIGGATPHGEQFF.

This clone was observed a single time. The chain links TRBV4-1 to TRBJ1-2; D call uncertain. This CDR3 spans 14 amino acids. Germline V gives CDR1 MGHRA, CDR2 YSYEKL. V lost 1 base, J lost 5 bases, and 11 bases lay in between. The CDR3 protein is CASSQGGKTYGYTF. CDR3 in DNA: TGCGCCAGCAGCCAAGGAGGCAAAACTTATGGCTACACCTTC.

The chain employs TRBV7-2 and TRBJ2-4; 15 bases fit TRBD2. Germline trimming cut 4 bases from V and 0 bases from J; bases unmatched to any gene: 7. Germline V gene sequence: CDR1 SGHTA, CDR2 FQGNSA. The CDR3 length is 19 residues. CDR3: CASSSHGLAGGLAKNIQYF. CDR3 nucleotide sequence: TGTGCCAGCAGCTCACATGGACTAGCGGGAGGGTTAGCCAAAAACATTCAGTACTTC.

About this clone itself: Different DNA sequences within this sample yield the same CDR3. The chain employs TRBV27 and TRBJ2-7; 7 bases are a match to TRBD2. CDR3 length: 11 residues. Per germline, CDR1 MNHEY and CDR2 SMNVEV (reference sequence). Trimming removed 6 bases from V and 4 bases from J; junction bases left unmatched: 0. The DNA of the CDR3 is TGTGCCAGCAGGGGGGGGTACGAGCAGTACTTC. Residues: CASRGGYEQYF.

The rearrangement uses TRBV25-1 and TRBJ1-2; 8 bases match TRBD1. Germline CDR1 MGHDK, CDR2 SYGVNS. This CDR3 contains 17 residues. With 7 bases clipped from V and 3 bases from J, the junction kept 16 bases outside the gene matches. CDR3 DNA sequence: TGTGCCAGCAAAGGGGGGTCAGGGGGCGCGAAGGACTATGGCTACACCTTC. Its translation is CASKGGSGGAKDYGYTF.

The chain links TRBV5-6 to TRBJ1-3, with 9 positions matching TRBD1. This CDR3 has 18 amino acids. CDR1 and CDR2 (germline): SGHDT, YYEEEE. V lost 1 base and J lost 4; bases outside the gene matches: 12. The CDR3 loop is CASSLPDRGWNAGNTIYF. The CDR3 bases are TGTGCCAGCAGCTTGCCGGACAGGGGTTGGAACGCAGGAAACACCATATATTTT.

The gene calls are TRBV30 and TRBJ1-1; weak D call: TRBD1 (6 bases). The germline V gene has CDR1 GTSNPN and CDR2 SVGIG (reference sequence). Trimming removed 0 bases at V and 3 bases at J, with 11 bases between. There are 14 residues in the CDR3. This chain's CDR3 is CAWSVLTGHTEAFF. For the CDR3, the DNA is TGTGCCTGGAGTGTATTAACAGGGCACACTGAAGCTTTCTTT.

The genes are TRBV4-3 and TRBJ2-5; 10 bases agree with TRBD2. Germline trimming cut 0 bases from V and 3 bases from J; bases unmatched to any gene: 7. The CDR3 spans 17 residues. The germline V gene encodes CDR1 LGHNA and CDR2 YSLEER. The CDR3 here is CASSQDSASGSEETQYF. As DNA, the CDR3 is TGCGCCAGCAGCCAAGATTCTGCTAGCGGGAGCGAAGAGACCCAGTACTTC.

The chain couples TRBV19 to TRBJ1-1, with D possibly matching TRBD1 (5 bases). V lost 5 bases to trimming and J lost 2 bases, with 15 bases between them. Germline V lookup: CDR1 LNHDA, CDR2 SQIVND (reference sequence). This CDR3 contains 15 residues. CDR3 in amino acids: CASSPNGAANTEAFF. The CDR3 nucleotides read TGTGCCAGTAGTCCCAACGGGGCAGCCAACACTGAAGCTTTCTTT.

V gene TRBV9 combines with J gene TRBJ2-5; 7 bases agree with TRBD2. V lost 4 bases and J lost 4; bases outside the gene matches: 10. The CDR3 extends over 15 amino acids. CDR1 SGDLS and CDR2 YYNGEE come from the germline V gene. CDR3 in DNA: TGTGCCAGCAGCTCGCGGGAGACGAGGTCAGAGACCCAGTACTTC. Protein sequence: CASSSRETRSETQYF.

On this clone itself: The same CDR3 can be traced to other DNA sequences in this sample. The rearrangement links TRBV9 to TRBJ1-2, with D unresolved. V lost 0 bases to trimming and J lost 4 bases, with 4 bases between them. The CDR3 length is 12 residues. Germline V gene data show CDR1 as SGDLS and CDR2 as YYNGEE. As DNA, the CDR3 is TGTGCCAGCAGCGTAGGAGGCTATGGCTACACCTTC. This encodes CASSVGGYGYTF. The variable domain in full, completed from reference TRBV9 and TRBJ1-2, reads DSGVTQTPKHLITATGQRVTLRCSPRSGDLSVYWYQQSLDQGLQFLIQYYNGEERAKGNILERFSAQQFPDLHSELNLSSLELGDSALYFCASSVGGYGYTFGSGTRLTVV.

This clone was recorded once. The chain joins TRBV7-8 to TRBJ2-1, with 9 positions matching TRBD2. This CDR3 has 16 residues. V gave up 1 base and J gave up 2 bases; unmatched junction bases: 3. CDR1 is SGHVS, CDR2 FQNEAQ, per germline. CDR3 in DNA: TGTGCCAGCAGCTTAGGCGGGAGGGCCCCCTACAATGAGCAGTTCTTC. Translation gives CASSLGGRAPYNEQFF. Supplemented by reference TRBV7-8 and TRBJ2-1, the full variable domain reads GAGVSQSPRYKVAKRGQDVALRCDPISGHVSLFWYQQALGQGPEFLTYFQNEAQLDKSGLPSDRFFAERPEGSVSTLKIQRTQQEDSAVYLCASSLGGRAPYNEQFFGPGTRLTVL.

V and J are TRBV5-4 and TRBJ2-1; D is unclear. With 2 bases removed from V and 10 bases from J, the gap between germline ends came to 16 bases. CDR3 length: 14 amino acids. Germline lookup yields CDR1 SGHNT and CDR2 YYREEE (reference sequence). CDR3 region: CASSLYGPGREQFF. The CDR3 bases are TGTGCCAGCAGCTTATATGGTCCCGGCCGGGAGCAGTTCTTC.

J is TRBJ2-7 and V is TRBV7-9; D remains ambiguous. V gave up 6 bases and J gave up 0 bases, with 15 bases separating them. The CDR3 is 15 residues long. Germline CDR1 SEHNR, CDR2 FQNEAQ (reference sequence). The CDR3 region has the DNA TGTGCCAGCAGGGGCGAGACCGAAAGCTCCTACGAGCAGTACTTC. This codes for CASRGETESSYEQYF.

This chain joins TRBV9 and TRBJ2-7; D is possibly TRBD2 (5 bases). V lost 4 bases and J 2 bases, leaving 16 bases between the germline ends. CDR1 is SGDLS, CDR2 YYNGEE, per germline. The CDR3 is made up of 15 amino acids. The CDR3 protein is CASSPTGLGAYEQYF. The CDR3 coding sequence is TGTGCCAGCAGCCCTACCGGCCTCGGGGCCTACGAGCAGTACTTC.

The V call is TRBV25-1, the J call TRBJ2-2; maybe TRBD1 (6 bases). The CDR3 length is 13 residues. Germline CDR1 MGHDK, CDR2 SYGVNS. Trimming pared 7 bases from V and 2 bases from J, leaving 8 bases between. The CDR3 DNA is TGTGCCAGCACAGGGGCAAACACCGGGGAGCTGTTTTTT. Protein sequence: CASTGANTGELFF.

The J gene is TRBJ1-2, the V gene TRBV7-2; unclear D gene. CDR3 size: 13 residues. Per the germline V gene, CDR1 is SGHTA and CDR2 is FQGNSA. V was cut by 6 bases and J by 6 bases, with 14 bases left in between. This chain's CDR3 is CASRSGAADGYTF. DNA of the CDR3: TGTGCCAGCAGGAGTGGAGCGGCAGATGGCTACACCTTC.

The gene calls are TRBV18 and TRBJ2-2; D ambiguous. From germline, CDR1 is KGHSH and CDR2 LQKENI. CDR3 length equals 12 residues. Trimming pared 3 bases from V and 6 bases from J, leaving 5 bases between. CDR3 loop: CASSPLAGELFF. In nucleotides, the CDR3 is TGTGCCAGCTCACCCCTGGCCGGGGAGCTGTTTTTT.

This clone was seen only a few times. In DNA, the CDR3 is TGTGCCATCAGGCCGGGACACGTAACAAACTACGGGGGAGCTTTCTTT. This encodes CAIRPGHVTNYGGAFF. V gene TRBV10-3 combines with J gene TRBJ1-1, with D possibly matching TRBD1 (6 bases). V was shortened by 6 bases and J by 10 bases, with 27 bases between the two germline ends. The V gene's germline CDR1 is ENHRY and CDR2 SYGVKD. The CDR3 has 16 amino acids.

The rearrangement joins TRBV13 to TRBJ2-1; 10 bases align to TRBD2. With V trimmed by 7 bases and J by 7 bases, 7 bases remained unmatched. The CDR3 is 14 amino acids. CDR1 and CDR2 from the germline V gene are PRHDT and FYEKMQ (reference sequence). The CDR3 DNA is TGTGCCAGCAATAGCGGGAGGCCGGAGAATGAGCAGTTCTTC. It yields the protein CASNSGRPENEQFF.

The rearrangement links TRBV7-9 to TRBJ2-6; weak D call: TRBD1 (5 bases). V was clipped by 5 bases and J by 1 base, with 15 bases between them. CDR1 and CDR2 (germline): SEHNR, FQNEAQ (reference sequence). CDR3 size: 17 residues. The DNA for the CDR3 is TGTGCCAGCAGCCCCAGGGTAAGGGCATCTGGGGCCAACGTCCTGACTTTC. This translates into CASSPRVRASGANVLTF. The full variable domain, rest sourced from reference TRBV7-9 and TRBJ2-6, is DTGVSQNPRHKITKRGQNVTFRCDPISEHNRLYWYRQTLGQGPEFLTYFQNEAQLEKSRLLSDRFSAERPKGSFSTLEIQRTEQGDSAMYLCASSPRVRASGANVLTFGAGSRLTVL.

The chain links TRBV28 to TRBJ1-5, with D possibly being TRBD1 (5 bases). Germline CDR1 and CDR2: MDHEN and SYDVKM. The CDR3 loop spans 17 amino acids. The V end lost 5 bases, the J end lost 2 bases, and 19 bases lay between the germline ends. CDR3 in amino acids: CASSLRDVGMGNQPQHF. CDR3 nucleotides: TGTGCCAGCAGTCTAAGGGACGTAGGGATGGGCAATCAGCCCCAGCATTTT.